This TCR beta chain was profiled in a study of blood T cell repertoires in COVID-19. About the research overall: Sample material is recorded as cDNA or gDNA derived from T cells, B-cell-depleted T cells, or PBMCs.

All enrollees were roughly 18 to 89 years old and from 25 or so US areas. Clinical history as reported by participants underpinned cohort assignment. Recovery meant two consecutive negative NP/OP PCR tests, professional clearance, or resolved symptoms. Trimming removed 0 bases at V and 4 bases at J, with 9 bases between. This CDR3 is built from 13 residues. Germline CDR1 GTSNPN, CDR2 SVGIG (reference sequence). Assay used: immunoSEQ multiplex PCR; TCRdb lists only in-frame clones, some missing. The sample holds over 200,000 clones; approximately 90% are singletons and the top ten take roughly 8.3%. This clone appeared a single time.

Material: PBMCs or T cells enriched from blood (not recorded which). This clonotype was sampled from a man aged 40-49 years who had recovered from COVID-19. This chain connects TRBV30 to TRBJ1-1; D not resolved. The CDR3 spells CAWSVRGGTEAFF. In nucleotides, the CDR3 is TGTGCCTGGAGTGTACGAGGAGGCACTGAAGCTTTCTTT.